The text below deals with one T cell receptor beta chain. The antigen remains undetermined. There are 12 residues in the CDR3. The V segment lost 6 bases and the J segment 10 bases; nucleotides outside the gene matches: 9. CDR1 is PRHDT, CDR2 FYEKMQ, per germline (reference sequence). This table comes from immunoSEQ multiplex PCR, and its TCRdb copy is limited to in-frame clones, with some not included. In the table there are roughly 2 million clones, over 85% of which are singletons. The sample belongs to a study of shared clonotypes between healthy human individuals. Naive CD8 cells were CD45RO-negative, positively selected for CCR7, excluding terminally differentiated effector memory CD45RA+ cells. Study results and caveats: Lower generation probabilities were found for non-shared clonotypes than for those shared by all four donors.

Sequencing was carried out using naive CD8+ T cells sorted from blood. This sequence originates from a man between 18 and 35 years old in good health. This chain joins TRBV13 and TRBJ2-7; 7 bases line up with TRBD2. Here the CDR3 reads CASSDGTTEQYF. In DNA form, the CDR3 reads TGTGCCAGCAGTGACGGGACTACGGAACAGTACTTC.